These 23 T cell receptor beta chains originate from one sample sequenced in a study of blood T cell repertoires in COVID-19 (dated by TCRdb to 2020 to 2021). Libraries were made using the immunoSEQ multiplex PCR assay. What TCRdb holds here is the immuneACCESS table cut down to in-frame rearrangements. Part of the clones is not present; checked against another copy, under half of the missing clones reflect an unresolved V gene, and the others are unexplained. For this sample there are roughly 360,000 clones; less than 90% appear just once. 5% to 5.5% of the sample goes to the ten largest clones. Sequencing input: PBMCs or T cells enriched from blood (not recorded which). All receptors derive from a woman in her 50s who had recovered from COVID-19.

The V gene is TRBV9, the J gene TRBJ1-3, with D perhaps TRBD1 (5 bases). Trimming took 3 bases from V and 0 from J, leaving 16 bases between them. Germline lookup yields CDR1 SGDLS and CDR2 YYNGEE. The CDR3 consists of 17 residues. The CDR3 region is CASSEGPGTFSGNTIYF. The CDR3 DNA sequence: TGTGCCAGCAGCGAGGGGCCAGGAACCTTCTCTGGAAACACCATATATTTT.

The chain has TRBV2 and TRBJ2-7, with TRBD2 matching 9 bases. Unmatched junction bases numbered 11, after V lost 6 bases and J lost 5 bases. The germline gives CDR1 SNHLY, CDR2 FYNNEI. CDR3 length: 15 residues. CDR3 coding DNA: TGTGCCAGCAGGGCCGCCGGGACTAGCTACAACGAGCAGTACTTC. Amino acid sequence: CASRAAGTSYNEQYF.

The V call is TRBV7-9, the J call TRBJ1-2; TRBD1 agrees at 7 bases. V lost 1 base and J lost 4; bases outside the gene matches: 12. The CDR3 loop spans 17 amino acids. Germline CDR1 SEHNR, CDR2 FQNEAQ (reference sequence). The CDR3 region is CASSLEALRDSSYGYTF. Written as DNA, the CDR3 is TGTGCCAGCAGCTTAGAGGCGCTGAGGGACAGCTCCTATGGCTACACCTTC.

The chain links TRBV2 to TRBJ2-1; D remains unclear. Trimming cost V 4 bases and J 0 bases, with 10 bases left between them. Germline V lookup: CDR1 SNHLY, CDR2 FYNNEI. This CDR3 region has 15 residues. CDR3 DNA sequence: TGTGCCAGCAGTGGTGAAGAGAGCTCCTACAATGAGCAGTTCTTC. It is translated as CASSGEESSYNEQFF. The variable domain in full, completed from reference TRBV2 and TRBJ2-1, reads EPEVTQTPSHQVTQMGQEVILRCVPISNHLYFYWYRQILGQKVEFLVSFYNNEISEKSEIFDDQFSVERPDGSNFTLKIRSTKLEDSAMYFCASSGEESSYNEQFFGPGTRLTVL.

The sample holds a few counts of this clone. The chain joins TRBV7-2 to TRBJ2-7; 13 nucleotides match TRBD2. V dropped 5 bases and J dropped 4; count of bases not matched to a gene: 5. Looked up from germline, CDR1 is SGHTA and CDR2 is FQGNSA. The CDR3 contains 15 residues. The CDR3 sequence is CASSLWTSGRYEQYF. CDR3 coding DNA: TGTGCCAGCAGCCTTTGGACTAGCGGGAGATACGAGCAGTACTTC.

The genes are TRBV5-4 and TRBJ1-4, with D perhaps matching TRBD1 (5 bases). Germline CDR1 is SGHNT and CDR2 is YYREEE (reference sequence). V was cut by 2 bases and J by 5 bases, with 10 bases left in between. This CDR3 contains 14 residues. The CDR3, as DNA: TGTGCCAGCAGCTTCATTGGACAAAATGAAAAACTGTTTTTT. Translation gives CASSFIGQNEKLFF.

The V gene is TRBV19, the J gene TRBJ2-7, with 8 bases matching TRBD1. Germline CDR1 and CDR2: LNHDA and SQIVND (reference sequence). The J segment lost 6 bases and the V segment lost 4 bases, leaving 5 bases of the junction unmatched. The CDR3 is 13 residues long. The CDR3 nucleotides are TGTGCCAGTAGTACTCGGGACAGGCTCGAGCAGTACTTC. Its translation: CASSTRDRLEQYF.

V gene TRBV16 combines with J gene TRBJ2-1; 15 bases line up with TRBD2. The CDR3 is 16 residues long. V dropped 5 bases and J dropped 4; count of bases not matched to a gene: 3. Germline V gene lookup returns CDR1 KGHSY and CDR2 FQNENV. The CDR3 DNA sequence: TGTGCCAGCAGCGGCGGACTAGCGGGGGGGTACAATGAGCAGTTCTTC. As protein: CASSGGLAGGYNEQFF.

V and J are TRBV20-1 and TRBJ2-2; 11 nucleotides match TRBD2. Germline-derived CDR1 and CDR2 are DFQATT and SNEGSKA (reference sequence). The CDR3 sequence is 15 residues long. The trim removed 3 bases at V and 6 bases at J, leaving 6 bases unmatched. For the CDR3, the DNA is TGCAGTGCTAGTAAGACTAGCGGGATTTCCGGGGAGCTGTTTTTT. Translation gives CSASKTSGISGELFF.

This chain joins TRBV18 and TRBJ1-2; 7 bases line up with TRBD1. J was trimmed by 5 bases and V by 1 base; bases with no gene match: 10. The V gene's germline CDR1 is KGHSH and CDR2 LQKENI. This CDR3 region has 16 residues. This CDR3 is CASSPQYTGTAYGYTF. The CDR3, as DNA: TGTGCCAGCTCACCACAGTATACCGGGACAGCATATGGCTACACCTTC. The full variable domain, with the rest looked up from reference TRBV18 and TRBJ1-2, is NAGVMQNPRHLVRRRGQEARLRCSPMKGHSHVYWYRQLPEEGLKFMVYLQKENIIDESGMPKERFSAEFPKEGPSILRIQQVVRGDSAAYFCASSPQYTGTAYGYTFGSGTRLTVV.

The gene calls are TRBV27 and TRBJ1-5, with TRBD1 as a possible D gene (5 bases). The V end was cut by 2 bases, the J end by 2 bases, with 7 bases between. CDR3 length: 14 residues. Per the germline V gene, CDR1 is MNHEY and CDR2 is SMNVEV (reference sequence). The CDR3 nucleotides are TGTGCCAGCAGTTTAAGACAGCGCAATCAGCCCCAGCATTTT. Translating gives CASSLRQRNQPQHF.

The chain carries TRBV7-8 and TRBJ2-7, with 7 bases fitting TRBD2. The CDR3 covers 14 residues. Trimming took 4 bases from V and 2 from J; bases not matched to a gene: 5. CDR1 and CDR2 (germline): SGHVS, FQNEAQ. The CDR3: CASSWGRAPYEQYF. The CDR3 DNA reads TGTGCCAGCAGCTGGGGGAGGGCCCCCTACGAGCAGTACTTC.

The sample holds a few counts of this clone. Other nucleotide sequences from this sample produce the same CDR3. The rearrangement uses TRBV5-1 and TRBJ2-7; D might be TRBD1 (6 bases). V lost 3 bases and J 4 bases, leaving 14 bases between the germline ends. Per germline, CDR1 SGHRS and CDR2 YFSETQ. The CDR3 loop spans 14 amino acids. The CDR3 loop is CASSSSGQGYEQYF. The CDR3, as DNA: TGCGCCAGCAGCTCGAGTGGCCAGGGGTACGAGCAGTACTTC.

This sequence joins TRBV15 and TRBJ2-1, with TRBD2 matching 11 bases. The ends lost 9 bases at V and 0 bases at J; junction bases unmatched: 10. Per the germline V gene, CDR1 is LNHNV and CDR2 is YYDKDF (reference sequence). The CDR3 has 17 residues. This CDR3 reads CATTTSGTTRSYNEQFF. CDR3 nucleotides: TGTGCCACAACGACTAGCGGGACAACACGCTCCTACAATGAGCAGTTCTTC.

The chain carries TRBV19 and TRBJ1-1; a weak D match, TRBD1 (6 bases). V lost 4 bases to trimming and J lost 9 bases, with 18 bases between them. The CDR3 has 14 residues. Looked up from germline, CDR1 is LNHDA and CDR2 is SQIVND (reference sequence). The CDR3 DNA reads TGTGCCAGTAGTACCGTGCCGGGACAAACGCAAGCTTTCTTT. Translated: CASSTVPGQTQAFF.

This clone was found once. The rearrangement uses TRBV7-2 and TRBJ1-3; TRBD1 agrees at 7 bases. The V gene's germline CDR1 is SGHTA and CDR2 FQGNSA. J gave up 3 bases and V 2 bases, and 10 bases lay outside the gene matches. The CDR3 is 17 residues long. CDR3 loop: CASSLSLVTGVGNTIYF. The CDR3 region has the DNA TGTGCCAGCAGCTTAAGTCTGGTAACAGGGGTTGGAAACACCATATATTTT.

CDR3 region: CASSRLAGARETQYF. CDR3 sequence (DNA): TGTGCCAGCAGCCGCCTAGCGGGGGCCCGGGAGACCCAGTACTTC. V and J are TRBV7-3 and TRBJ2-5, with 10 bases fitting TRBD2. This CDR3 is 15 amino acids long. V was pared by 5 bases and J by 5 bases, with 8 bases of the junction left unmatched. Germline V gene data show CDR1 as SGHTA and CDR2 as FQGTGA. The whole variable domain, remainder taken from reference TRBV7-3 and TRBJ2-5, is GAGVSQTPSNKVTEKGKYVELRCDPISGHTALYWYRQSLGQGPEFLIYFQGTGAADDSGLPNDRFFAVRPEGSVSTLKIQRTERGDSAVYLCASSRLAGARETQYFGPGTRLLVL.

The chain uses TRBV9 and TRBJ1-2, with a possible D match to TRBD1 (6 bases). Deletions cut 2 bases from V and 5 bases from J, with 10 bases between. Per the germline V gene, CDR1 is SGDLS and CDR2 is YYNGEE. The CDR3 is made up of 13 amino acids. The CDR3 DNA is TGTGCCAGCAGCGTGTCAGGGGCGTATGGCTACACCTTC. Translation: CASSVSGAYGYTF.

The J gene is TRBJ1-1, the V gene TRBV15; possible D gene TRBD1, 5 bases. Germline V gene data show CDR1 as LNHNV and CDR2 as YYDKDF (reference sequence). Trimming took 1 base from V and 4 from J, leaving 13 bases between them. This CDR3 spans 15 amino acids. The CDR3 here is CATSRVQGWSTEAFF. CDR3 coding DNA: TGTGCCACCAGCAGAGTGCAGGGATGGAGCACTGAAGCTTTCTTT.

This sequence joins TRBV9 and TRBJ2-3; D is possibly TRBD1 (6 bases). Germline values: CDR1 SGDLS, CDR2 YYNGEE. Trimming took 4 bases from V and 8 from J, leaving 14 bases between them. This CDR3 is built from 13 residues. The CDR3 DNA reads as TGTGCCAGCAGCCCCTCCCAGGGGCTTACGCAGTATTTT. Encoded protein: CASSPSQGLTQYF.

Points on this clone: The same CDR3 also results from other DNA sequences found in this sample. The chain couples TRBV3-1 (or the pseudogene TRBV3-2) to TRBJ1-2, with D perhaps TRBD1 (5 bases). CDR1 is LGHDT and CDR2 is YNNKEL in the germline V gene (reference sequence). V lost 0 bases, J lost 4 bases, and 9 bases lay in between. This CDR3 has 14 amino acids. CDR3 amino acids: CASSQDAGPYGYTF. The CDR3 region has the DNA TGTGCCAGCAGCCAAGACGCGGGACCCTATGGCTACACCTTC.

The genes are TRBV11-2 and TRBJ2-7; 9 nucleotides agree with TRBD1. The trim removed 3 bases at V and 4 bases at J, leaving 4 bases unmatched. The length of the CDR3 is 14 residues. Germline V gives CDR1 SGHAT, CDR2 FQNNGV. Written as DNA, the CDR3 is TGTGCCAGCAGCTTCGGACAGGGGATTTACGAGCAGTACTTC. Its translation: CASSFGQGIYEQYF.

CDR3 bases: TGTGCCAGCAGCGTAGGACCCCTACAGGGGCGCATGGCAGATACGCAGTATTTT. Translated: CASSVGPLQGRMADTQYF. V is TRBV9 and J is TRBJ2-3; TRBD1 agrees at 7 bases. The CDR3 runs to 18 residues. In germline, CDR1 is SGDLS, CDR2 YYNGEE. J was trimmed by 4 bases and V by 0 bases; bases with no gene match: 14.